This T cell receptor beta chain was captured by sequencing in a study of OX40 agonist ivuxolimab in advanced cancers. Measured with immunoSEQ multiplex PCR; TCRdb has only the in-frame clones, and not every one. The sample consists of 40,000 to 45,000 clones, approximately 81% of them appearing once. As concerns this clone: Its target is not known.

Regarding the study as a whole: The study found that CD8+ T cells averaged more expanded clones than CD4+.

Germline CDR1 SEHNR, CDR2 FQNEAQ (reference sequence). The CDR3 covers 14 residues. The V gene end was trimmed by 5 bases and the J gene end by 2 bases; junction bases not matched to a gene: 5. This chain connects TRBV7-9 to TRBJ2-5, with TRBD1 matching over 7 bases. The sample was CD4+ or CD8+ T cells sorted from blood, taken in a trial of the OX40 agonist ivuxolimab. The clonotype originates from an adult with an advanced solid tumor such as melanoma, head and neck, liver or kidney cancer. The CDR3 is CASSQTGWQETQYF. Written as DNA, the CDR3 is TGTGCCAGCAGCCAGACAGGGTGGCAAGAGACCCAGTACTTC. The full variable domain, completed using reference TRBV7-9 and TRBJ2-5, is DTGVSQNPRHKITKRGQNVTFRCDPISEHNRLYWYRQTLGQGPEFLTYFQNEAQLEKSRLLSDRFSAERPKGSFSTLEIQRTEQGDSAMYLCASSQTGWQETQYFGPGTRLLVL.